The 23 T cell receptor beta chains below were found in one sample sequenced in a study of blood T cell repertoires in COVID-19. Produced via immunoSEQ multiplex PCR; TCRdb's table is partial and in-frame only. The sample has over 150,000 clones, about 90% seen once. The sample taken for sequencing was PBMCs or T cells enriched from blood (not recorded which). The receptors derive from a woman in her forties or fifties who had recovered from COVID-19.

The chain couples TRBV7-2 to TRBJ1-1; the D is unclear. The V gene lost 5 bases and the J gene lost 1 base, with 11 bases spanning the gap. Germline V lookup: CDR1 SGHTA, CDR2 FQGNSA. This CDR3 is 14 amino acids long. CDR3 DNA: TGTGCCAGCAGCGGACGGACTGGGAACACTGAAGCTTTCTTT. This codes for CASSGRTGNTEAFF.

The chain links TRBV10-1 to TRBJ2-3; 7 positions match TRBD2. This CDR3 comprises 15 residues. Per the germline V gene, CDR1 is WNHNN and CDR2 is SYGVQD (reference sequence). Unmatched junction bases numbered 10, after V lost 4 bases and J lost 6 bases. Written as DNA, the CDR3 is TGCGCCAGCAGTGGGACTAGTGGGGCGTCGGATACGCAGTATTTT. It yields the protein CASSGTSGASDTQYF.

This chain uses TRBV29-1 with TRBJ2-7, with TRBD1 identical over 8 bases. Trimming took 7 bases from V and 3 from J; bases not matched to a gene: 2. CDR3 length: 11 residues. Germline V gives CDR1 SQVTM, CDR2 ANQGSEA. Here the CDR3 DNA reads TGCAGCGGAGGGACAGGCTACGAGCAGTACTTC. It is translated as CSGGTGYEQYF.

The chain carries TRBV18 and TRBJ2-4; 8 positions agree with TRBD2. The CDR3 has 19 residues. CDR1 and CDR2 (germline): KGHSH, LQKENI. The V and J ends lost 1 base and 0 bases, in that order; junction bases with no gene match: 11. Here the CDR3 DNA reads TGTGCCAGCTCACCACGGACTAGCAGGGGTCGCGAAGCCAAAAACATTCAGTACTTC. Its translation is CASSPRTSRGREAKNIQYF.

This clone was seen just once. CDR3 in amino acids: CASRATGAFLADIQYF. In DNA form, the CDR3 reads TGTGCCAGTAGGGCGACAGGAGCCTTTCTTGCGGACATTCAGTACTTC. The chain joins TRBV19 to TRBJ2-4, with D possibly matching TRBD1 (6 bases). The CDR3 is made up of 16 amino acids. CDR1 is LNHDA, CDR2 SQIVND, per germline (reference sequence). Between the trimmed V and J ends, which lost 6 bases and 8 bases, there was a span of 23 bases.

A note on this clone: The same CDR3 also results from other DNA sequences found in this sample. The gene calls are TRBV9 and TRBJ2-3, with 12 bases that match TRBD2. CDR1 is SGDLS and CDR2 is YYNGEE in the germline V gene. V lost 3 bases and J lost 3; bases outside the gene matches: 5. The CDR3 sequence is 16 residues long. DNA of the CDR3: TGTGCCAGCAGCGGGGGGACTAGCGGGTTGACAGATACGCAGTATTTT. This gives the protein CASSGGTSGLTDTQYF.

The chain is built from TRBV6-2 or TRBV6-3 and TRBJ2-7, with D possibly being TRBD2 (6 bases). Trimming took off 6 bases at V and 5 bases at J, with 11 bases between the two ends. Germline V CDR1 and CDR2: MNHEY, SVGEGT. The CDR3 has 12 residues. The CDR3 bases are TGTGCCAGCAGCCCAACTAGCAACGAGCAGTACTTC. Encoded protein: CASSPTSNEQYF.

The chain recombines TRBV5-4 with TRBJ1-6, with 9 nucleotides matching TRBD1. The CDR3 totals 13 residues. The germline gives CDR1 SGHNT, CDR2 YYREEE (reference sequence). The J segment lost 5 bases and the V segment lost 10 bases, leaving 4 bases of the junction unmatched. Written as DNA, the CDR3 is TGTGCCTCTAGACAGGGGGATAATTCACCCCTCCACTTT. Translating it yields CASRQGDNSPLHF.

The chain couples TRBV27 to TRBJ2-7; 7 bases are a match to TRBD2. With 8 bases clipped from V and 6 bases from J, the junction kept 13 bases outside the gene matches. The CDR3 is made up of 14 amino acids. Germline CDR1 MNHEY, CDR2 SMNVEV (reference sequence). CDR3 amino acids: CASRHGAGLVEQYF. CDR3 sequence (DNA): TGTGCCAGCCGACACGGAGCGGGGCTCGTCGAGCAGTACTTC.

The rearrangement uses TRBV2 and TRBJ1-2; D may be TRBD1 (5 bases). From germline, CDR1 is SNHLY and CDR2 FYNNEI. CDR3 length: 14 residues. Trimming cost V 8 bases and J 3 bases, with 16 bases left between them. The CDR3 sequence: CASQRLGVYYGYTF. CDR3 nucleotides: TGTGCCAGCCAAAGATTAGGGGTATACTATGGCTACACCTTC.

Comment on this clone: The identical CDR3 is also encoded by other nucleotide sequences in the sample. CDR3 sequence: CASSSGTGRAFF. The CDR3 DNA follows: TGTGCCAGCAGCTCGGGGACAGGGCGGGCTTTCTTT. V usage is TRBV7-3 and J usage is TRBJ1-1, with TRBD1 matching over 9 bases. Trimming removed 4 bases from V and 11 bases from J; junction bases left unmatched: 5. The CDR3 sequence is 12 residues long. Germline assignment: CDR1 SGHTA and CDR2 FQGTGA. Supplemented by reference TRBV7-3 and TRBJ1-1, the full variable domain reads GAGVSQTPSNKVTEKGKYVELRCDPISGHTALYWYRQSLGQGPEFLIYFQGTGAADDSGLPNDRFFAVRPEGSVSTLKIQRTERGDSAVYLCASSSGTGRAFFGQGTRLTVV.

Notes on this clone: The junction and the germline gene differ at one end; a read error may be behind it. This chain joins TRBV28 and TRBJ2-1, with 13 bases matching TRBD2. Looked up from germline, CDR1 is MDHEN and CDR2 is SYDVKM. This CDR3 is built from 15 residues. This CDR3 reads CASRTGLAGHNVQFF. Here the CDR3 DNA reads TGTGCCAGCAGGACGGGACTAGCGGGACACAATGTGCAGTTCTTC.

V and J are TRBV6-5 and TRBJ2-1; D unresolved. The germline gives CDR1 MNHEY, CDR2 SVGAGI. V was clipped by 0 bases and J by 5 bases, with 5 bases between them. The CDR3 sequence is 13 residues long. The CDR3 sequence: CASSYSRDNEQFF. CDR3 in DNA: TGTGCCAGCAGTTACTCGAGAGACAATGAGCAGTTCTTC.

V and J are TRBV27 and TRBJ2-7; tentatively, D is TRBD2 (6 bases). CDR1 and CDR2 from the germline V gene are MNHEY and SMNVEV (reference sequence). CDR3 length: 13 amino acids. The V and J ends lost 4 bases and 6 bases respectively, with 13 bases between them. CDR3 residues: CASSWGPGGEQYF. The CDR3 region has the DNA TGTGCCAGCAGTTGGGGCCCCGGGGGCGAGCAGTACTTC.

The genes are TRBV29-1 and TRBJ1-2, with TRBD1 as a possible D gene (6 bases). This CDR3 comprises 11 residues. The germline gives CDR1 SQVTM, CDR2 ANQGSEA. Trimming stripped 7 bases from V and 4 bases from J, with 10 bases between. CDR3 in amino acids: CSAEGGYGYTF. The CDR3, as DNA: TGCAGCGCAGAAGGGGGCTATGGCTACACCTTC.

This clone was observed a single time. The chain couples TRBV5-6 to TRBJ1-1; 12 bases fit TRBD1. The CDR3 is 17 amino acids. Germline V gene lookup returns CDR1 SGHDT and CDR2 YYEEEE. V shed 4 bases and J 6 bases; nucleotides not matched to a gene: 13. CDR3 amino acids: CASSLGGTGGPASEAFF. The CDR3 DNA follows: TGTGCCAGCAGCCTGGGAGGGACAGGGGGCCCCGCGTCTGAAGCTTTCTTT.

The chain has TRBV5-5 and TRBJ2-1, with a weak D call TRBD2 (6 bases). The length of the CDR3 is 15 residues. With 5 bases removed from V and 0 bases from J, the gap between germline ends came to 12 bases. Germline CDR1 reads SGHKS; CDR2 reads YYEKEE (reference sequence). CDR3 loop: CASRAGLSSYNEQFF. CDR3 coding DNA: TGTGCCAGCAGGGCGGGACTCAGCTCCTACAATGAGCAGTTCTTC.

This clone appeared a single time. This chain joins TRBV2 and TRBJ1-4; 9 bases line up with TRBD1. The CDR3 extends over 16 amino acids. Per the germline V gene, CDR1 is SNHLY and CDR2 is FYNNEI. The V segment lost 7 bases and the J segment 6 bases; nucleotides outside the gene matches: 12. The CDR3 here is CASIRAFGTGYEKLFF. As DNA, the CDR3 is TGTGCCAGCATAAGGGCTTTTGGGACAGGGTATGAAAAACTGTTTTTT.

The chain couples TRBV29-1 to TRBJ1-1, with D hard to call. V lost 7 bases and J lost 0, with 12 bases in between. Per the germline V gene, CDR1 is SQVTM and CDR2 is ANQGSEA. CDR3 size: 13 residues. This CDR3 reads CSATRRVNTEAFF. CDR3 coding DNA: TGCAGCGCCACCCGGAGGGTGAACACTGAAGCTTTCTTT.

The chain combines TRBV2 with TRBJ2-7, with D perhaps matching TRBD2 (5 bases). This CDR3 has 13 residues. CDR1 and CDR2 from the germline V gene are SNHLY and FYNNEI. Between the trimmed V and J ends, which lost 6 bases and 4 bases, there was a span of 13 bases. The CDR3 DNA reads TGTGCCAGCAGGGACTCCATGAGGTACGAGCAGTACTTC. The encoded protein is CASRDSMRYEQYF.

The rearrangement links TRBV7-3 to TRBJ2-7; 12 bases match TRBD1. The CDR3 has 15 residues. Germline V gene sequence: CDR1 SGHTA, CDR2 FQGTGA. The ends lost 1 base at V and 4 bases at J; junction bases unmatched: 2. In nucleotides, the CDR3 is TGTGCCAGCAGCTTAATGGGACAGGGGGCGTACGAGCAGTACTTC. It encodes CASSLMGQGAYEQYF.

The chain joins TRBV29-1 to TRBJ1-2; D remains ambiguous. Germline V gene data show CDR1 as SQVTM and CDR2 as ANQGSEA. The CDR3 covers 11 residues. V was clipped by 2 bases and J by 4 bases, with 5 bases between them. The CDR3 nucleotides read TGCAGCGTTGAACAGCGCTATGGCTACACCTTC. Residues: CSVEQRYGYTF.

In its sample, this clone was seen a few times. The CDR3 coding sequence is TGTGCCAGCAAGAGTAGGCTAGCGGAAAATGAGCAGTTCTTC. It codes for CASKSRLAENEQFF. The V gene is TRBV2, the J gene TRBJ2-1; 7 nucleotides align to TRBD2. V lost 7 bases to trimming and J lost 7 bases; unmatched junction nucleotides: 10. This CDR3 contains 14 residues. Germline V gives CDR1 SNHLY, CDR2 FYNNEI.